What follows are 3 T cell receptor beta chains derived from one specimen sequenced in a study of blood T cell repertoires in COVID-19. Profiling relied on immunoSEQ multiplex PCR, and the TCRdb table lists in-frame clones only, not all of them. The sample has fewer than 130,000 clones, 70% to 85% seen once. The sample taken for sequencing was peripheral blood. Receptor source: a man aged 70-80 years with active or convalescent COVID-19.

The chain employs TRBV7-2 and TRBJ2-1, with 10 bases that match TRBD2. V shed 4 bases and J 0 bases; nucleotides not matched to a gene: 3. The germline V gene has CDR1 SGHTA and CDR2 FQGNSA. The CDR3 sequence is 16 residues long. The DNA for the CDR3 is TGTGCCAGCAGCTCACTAGCGGGGACCTCCTACAATGAGCAGTTCTTC. Translating it yields CASSSLAGTSYNEQFF. The full variable domain, with the rest looked up from reference TRBV7-2 and TRBJ2-1, is GAGVSQSPSNKVTEKGKDVELRCDPISGHTALYWYRQSLGQGLEFLIYFQGNSAPDKSGLPSDRFSAERTGGSVSTLTIQRTQQEDSAVYLCASSSLAGTSYNEQFFGPGTRLTVL.

This rearrangement joins TRBV5-6 to TRBJ1-5; tentatively, D is TRBD1 (5 bases). CDR1 is SGHDT and CDR2 is YYEEEE in the germline V gene. The CDR3 covers 15 residues. Between the trimmed V and J ends, which lost 3 bases and 6 bases, there was a span of 16 bases. CDR3: CASSSGEALFQPQHF. The CDR3 coding sequence is TGTGCCAGCAGCTCGGGGGAGGCTCTCTTTCAGCCCCAGCATTTT. Full variable domain (missing parts from reference TRBV5-6 and TRBJ1-5): DAGVTQSPTHLIKTRGQQVTLRCSPKSGHDTVSWYQQALGQGPQFIFQYYEEEERQRGNFPDRFSGHQFPNYSSELNVNALLLGDSALYLCASSSGEALFQPQHFGDGTRLSIL.

V and J are TRBV7-2 and TRBJ2-1; TRBD2 matches at 9 bases. V lost 5 bases and J lost 3; bases outside the gene matches: 5. The CDR3 loop spans 15 amino acids. Germline assignment: CDR1 SGHTA and CDR2 FQGNSA. CDR3 region: CASSMLAGIYNEQFF. DNA of the CDR3: TGTGCCAGCAGCATGCTAGCGGGGATCTACAATGAGCAGTTCTTC. Looking up the rest from reference TRBV7-2 and TRBJ2-1 gives the full variable domain: GAGVSQSPSNKVTEKGKDVELRCDPISGHTALYWYRQSLGQGLEFLIYFQGNSAPDKSGLPSDRFSAERTGGSVSTLTIQRTQQEDSAVYLCASSMLAGIYNEQFFGPGTRLTVL.